The sequence of this T cell receptor beta chain was determined in a study of vaccination effects on CD4 cells after COVID-19. Overall study findings and caveats: Few convalescent patients were studied, and early post-infection samples were lacking.

Of note for this clone: Its antigen is still unknown.

Antigen-specific CD4+ T cell clonotypes were called by their expansion after viral peptide-pool culture in ViraFEST. CD4+ T cell isolation took place after 10 days of culture. Each participant was administered two doses of either the BNT162b2 or the mRNA-1273 vaccine. TCRdb's table, derived via immunoSEQ multiplex PCR, lists solely in-frame clones and lacks some. Of about 29,000 clones in the sample, roughly four fifths are singletons; the top ten hold roughly 17%. This clonotype originated in a human donor who received a COVID-19 vaccine. The sequences come from CD4+ T cells from PBMCs cultured with HCoV-OC43 spike peptides, collected after COVID-19 vaccination. Subset denoted: HCoV-OC43 spike overlapping peptide pool stimulation.

The CDR3 loop is CASSHRQGRYEQYF. The CDR3 bases are TGCGCCAGCAGCCATAGACAGGGGCGGTACGAGCAGTACTTC. The chain has TRBV5-1 and TRBJ2-7, with 8 nucleotides matching TRBD1. V lost 4 bases, J lost 4 bases, and 7 bases stayed unmatched. This CDR3 region has 14 residues. Per the germline V gene, CDR1 is SGHRS and CDR2 is YFSETQ.